Below, one T cell receptor (beta chain) is given with its context. Its antigen is unknown. The protocol was immunoSEQ multiplex PCR, while the TCRdb copy is restricted to in-frame clones and leaves out a portion. The data contain around 8,500 clones, 85% to 90% of them singletons. These data are taken from a study of STAT3 mutations in large granular lymphocyte leukemia. As for the study in general: Roughly half of the longitudinally sequenced T-LGLL patients carried detectable canonical activating STAT3 mutations.

Notes on the study in general: At least one immunodominant TCR beta clonotype appeared in every T-cell large granular lymphocyte leukemia patient.

CDR1 and CDR2 from the germline V gene are DFQATT and SNEGSKA (reference sequence). CDR3 length equals 11 residues. The V end lost 3 bases, the J end lost 5 bases, and 7 bases lay between the germline ends. The sample comprised peripheral blood mononuclear cells. This receptor was identified in a man older than 75 with T-cell large granular lymphocyte leukemia. Some clones in this sample may be carry-over from other donors' samples. The genes are TRBV20-1 and TRBJ1-1; D is perhaps TRBD1 (6 bases). The CDR3 nucleotides are TGCAGTGCTAGGGACAGTACTGAAGCTTTCTTT. Translated, it gives CSARDSTEAFF.